A few counts support the clone carrying this T cell receptor (beta chain). The source of the sample is a study of cytomegalovirus exposure and HLA in healthy donors. CDR3 length equals 15 residues. From germline, CDR1 is MNHNS and CDR2 SASEGT. Trimming pared 1 base from V and 4 bases from J, leaving 12 bases between. This PCR relied on a set of 60 Vbeta primers and 13 Jbeta primers. TCRdb keeps only in-frame clones here, not all; method: immunoSEQ multiplex PCR. The table has 160,000 or so clones, around four fifths seen once. The rearrangement links TRBV6-1 to TRBJ2-3, with D perhaps TRBD1 (5 bases). The origin of this receptor is a young woman in good health and CMV-seronegative. Sequenced sample: PBMCs. The CDR3 sequence is CASSEVGQGPDTQYF. As DNA, the CDR3 is TGTGCCAGCAGTGAAGTGGGGCAGGGCCCAGATACGCAGTATTTT.